Listed below are T cell receptor beta chains from one sample, sequenced in a study of blood T cell repertoires in COVID-19. Assay: immunoSEQ multiplex PCR; the TCRdb copy retains only in-frame clones and omits some. In the table there are about 220,000 clones, 75% to 90% of which are singletons. Sequenced material: peripheral blood. These receptors originate from a woman between 65 and 79 years old with COVID-19, enrolled during active disease. Both conserved end residues are part of each CDR3. D genes are given only for firm matches. Expanded clones are given a class, and other clones once, few, many or no size at all.

TRBJ1-6,NA,TRBD1,TRBV9,TGTGCCAGCAGCTTCCGGGACAGGAATTCACCCCTCCACTTT,CASSFRDRNSPLHF
TRBJ1-5,NA,TRBD1,TRBV18,TGTGCCAGCTCAACCGACAGGGATCAGCCCCAGCATTTT,CASSTDRDQPQHF
TRBJ1-5,NA,TRBD1,TRBV7-9,TGTGCCAGCGGCACGGGGACAGGCAATCAGCCCCAGCATTTT,CASGTGTGNQPQHF
TRBJ2-2,NA,NA,TRBV2,TGTGCCAGCAGTCAGGGTCCCGGGGAGCTGTTTTTT,CASSQGPGELFF
TRBJ1-2,NA,NA,TRBV27,TGTGCCAGCAGTTTACTCCAGGGGAGCTATGGCTACACCTTC,CASSLLQGSYGYTF
TRBJ1-1,NA,NA,TRBV18,TGTGCCAGCTCATCACCATCGGACAGACTGAACACTGAAGCTTTCTTT,CASSSPSDRLNTEAFF
TRBJ2-1,NA,NA,TRBV21-1,TGTGCCAGCAGCATAAGACAGGGACCCAGCAGGCTCTACAATGAGCAGTTCTTC,CASSIRQGPSRLYNEQFF
TRBJ1-2,NA,NA,TRBV5-1,TGCGCCAGCAGCTTCGACAGTTCCTATGGCTACACCTTC,CASSFDSSYGYTF
TRBJ2-5,NA,NA,TRBV19,TGTGCCAGTAGTATTTCCAGGGTCGGGAGAGAGACCCAGTACTTC,CASSISRVGRETQYF
TRBJ1-1,NA,NA,TRBV27,TGTGCCAGCAGTTCGGGAGCCGGGAACACTGAAGCTTTCTTT,CASSSGAGNTEAFF
TRBJ1-2,NA,NA,TRBV5-4,TGTGCCAGCAGCTTGGCGGCGGGGTCAGGCTACTATGGCTACACCTTC,CASSLAAGSGYYGYTF
TRBJ2-1,NA,TRBD2,TRBV9,TGTGCCAGCAGCGTAACATCCGGGACTAGCGGGACTGATGAGCAGTTCTTC,CASSVTSGTSGTDEQFF
TRBJ1-2,few,TRBD1,TRBV5-1,TGCGCCAGCAGCGAGGGACAGATAACTAACTATGGCTACACCTTC,CASSEGQITNYGYTF
TRBJ2-7,NA,TRBD1,TRBV9,TGTGCCAGCAGCCCCCGACAGGGCTTCGACGAGCAGTACTTC,CASSPRQGFDEQYF
TRBJ2-1,NA,TRBD1,TRBV24-1,TGTGCCACCAGTGACGAACGCCGGGACAGGGGCAATGAGCAGTTCTTC,CATSDERRDRGNEQFF
TRBJ1-1,NA,NA,TRBV18,TGTGCCAGCTCACCTACCCAGGGAGGGCAAGCTTTCTTT,CASSPTQGGQAFF
TRBJ2-5,NA,NA,TRBV24-1,TGTGCCACCAGTGATGCCGGAGAGACCCAGTACTTC,CATSDAGETQYF
TRBJ1-5,few,NA,TRBV5-5,TGTGCCAGCAGTCCAGACAGTGCGTTTAATCAGCCCCAGCATTTT,CASSPDSAFNQPQHF
TRBJ2-7,NA,NA,TRBV12-3/TRBV12-4,TGTGCCAGCAGTTTAGCGCCGGGGATTGAGCAGTACTTC,CASSLAPGIEQYF
TRBJ1-4,NA,NA,TRBV20-1,TGCAGTGCTAGTCCATCAGGAACAGAAAAACTGTTTTTT,CSASPSGTEKLFF
TRBJ2-5,NA,TRBD2,TRBV19,TGTGCCAGTAGTACCCGACTAGCGGGAGCCTCTATCCGGACCCAGTACTTC,CASSTRLAGASIRTQYF
TRBJ1-5,NA,TRBD1,TRBV19,TGTGCCAGTCAAAACCGGGACAGGGGGCGCAGAAATCAGCCCCAGCATTTT,CASQNRDRGRRNQPQHF
TRBJ1-1,NA,NA,TRBV11-2,TGTGCCAGCAGCTTAGGGGTGACAGCTCTCACTGAAGCTTTCTTT,CASSLGVTALTEAFF
TRBJ2-2,NA,NA,TRBV2,TGTGCCAGCAGCGACAGCGTCGGGGAGCTGTTTTTT,CASSDSVGELFF
TRBJ2-1,NA,TRBD2,TRBV19,TGTACCAGTAGTGCAGTGGTTAGCGGGGGCTACAATGAGCAGTTCTTC,CTSSAVVSGGYNEQFF
TRBJ1-4,NA,NA,TRBV19,TGTGCCAGTCGGGGGGTGACTAATGAAAAACTGTTTTTT,CASRGVTNEKLFF
TRBJ2-7,NA,NA,TRBV6-2/TRBV6-3,TGTGCCAGCAGTTACTCGGGGGGCTCCTACGAGCAGTACTTC,CASSYSGGSYEQYF
TRBJ1-2,NA,NA,TRBV28,TGTGCCAGCCAGGGGACCCCTAACTATGGCTACACCTTC,CASQGTPNYGYTF
TRBJ1-1,NA,NA,TRBV5-1,TGCGCCAGCAGTCAGGGGAGCGGGGGCACTGAAGCTTTCTTT,CASSQGSGGTEAFF
TRBJ1-4,NA,NA,TRBV2,TGTGCCAGCAGTCCCCTGGGCACGCTCAATGAAAAACTGTTTTTT,CASSPLGTLNEKLFF
TRBJ1-1,NA,NA,TRBV6-5,TGTGCCAGCAGTCGACAGAGAAACACTGAAGCTTTCTTT,CASSRQRNTEAFF
TRBJ1-5,NA,TRBD1,TRBV7-2,TGTGCCAGCAGCCTCGGGACAGGACGGAATCAGCCCCAGCATTTT,CASSLGTGRNQPQHF
TRBJ2-3,NA,TRBD2,TRBV6-2/TRBV6-3,TGTGCCAGCAGTGGACTAGCGGGAGATGGCGATACGCAGTATTTT,CASSGLAGDGDTQYF
TRBJ1-2,NA,TRBD1,TRBV7-9,TGTGCCAGCAGCCGACAGGGACGATATGGCTACACCTTC,CASSRQGRYGYTF
TRBJ2-3,once,TRBD1,TRBV9,TGTGCCAGCAGCGTAGCCGGACAGGGGAAGGTAGATACGCAGTATTTT,CASSVAGQGKVDTQYF
TRBJ1-2,NA,NA,TRBV2,TGTGCCAGCAACGGTAAATCTGTAGTGGGCTACACCTTC,CASNGKSVVGYTF
TRBJ2-3,NA,NA,TRBV18,TGTGCCAGCTCACCGAGCGACAGAGTCACAGATACGCAGTATTTT,CASSPSDRVTDTQYF
TRBJ2-2,NA,TRBD2,TRBV7-9,TGTGCCAGCAGCTTCCCCAGCGGGAGGGCCTTTGGCGGGGAGCTGTTTTTT,CASSFPSGRAFGGELFF
TRBJ1-3,NA,NA,TRBV9,TGTGCCAGCAGCCTCCCATCGGGTTCTGGAAACACCATATATTTT,CASSLPSGSGNTIYF
TRBJ2-7,NA,NA,TRBV28,TGTGCCAGCGGGGCCGGGGGACCCTACGAGCAGTACTTC,CASGAGGPYEQYF
TRBJ2-2,NA,TRBD1,TRBV28,TGTGCCAGCAGTCCACAAGGACAGGGGTACACCGGGGAGCTGTTTTTT,CASSPQGQGYTGELFF
TRBJ1-2,NA,NA,TRBV30,TGTGCCTGGGTCGGAGGGACTAACTATGGCTACACCTTC,CAWVGGTNYGYTF
TRBJ2-1,few,TRBD2,TRBV7-9,TGTGCCAGCAGCGCTAGGACTAGAGGCATCAATGAGCAGTTCTTC,CASSARTRGINEQFF
TRBJ1-4,NA,NA,TRBV20-1,TGCAGTGCTAGTCCACGAGGTGGTGAGAGCAATGAAAAACTGTTTTTT,CSASPRGGESNEKLFF
TRBJ2-5,NA,TRBD1,TRBV27,TGTGCCAGCAGTTTCACAGGGGGCTCTATCCAAGAGACCCAGTACTTC,CASSFTGGSIQETQYF
TRBJ2-3,NA,TRBD2,TRBV4-1,TGCGCCAGCAGCCAGGGGGTTGCGGGAGCGGGGACAGATACGCAGTATTTT,CASSQGVAGAGTDTQYF
TRBJ2-2,NA,TRBD2,TRBV4-3,TGCGCCAGCAGTCGAATGGCCTTGACTAGCGGGACCAGCGCGAACACCGGGGAGCTGTTTTTT,CASSRMALTSGTSANTGELFF
TRBJ2-3,NA,TRBD2,TRBV19,TGTGCCAGTAGCACCCTCAGCGGGAGGGCCGGTACGCAGTATTTT,CASSTLSGRAGTQYF
TRBJ1-6,NA,NA,TRBV27,TGTGCACCTACTGAACGCCACTCACCCCTCCACTTT,CAPTERHSPLHF
TRBJ2-1,NA,TRBD1,TRBV2,TGTGCCAGCAGTTACCGGACAGGGGGCCCCTACAATGAGCAGTTCTTC,CASSYRTGGPYNEQFF
TRBJ1-4,NA,NA,TRBV14,TGTGCCAGCAGCCAAGCAGTTCAGGGGTCAGGAAAACTGTTTTTT,CASSQAVQGSGKLFF
TRBJ2-7,NA,TRBD1,TRBV15,TGTGCCACCAGCTCCAGGGGGCCCTACGAGCAGTACTTC,CATSSRGPYEQYF
TRBJ2-5,NA,NA,TRBV7-2,TGTGCCAGCAGTACCAGACTCCCCCAAGAGACCCAGTACTTC,CASSTRLPQETQYF
TRBJ2-5,few,TRBD2,TRBV29-1,TGCAGCGTCCTAGCGGGAGCGAAGGTGGAGACCCAGTACTTC,CSVLAGAKVETQYF